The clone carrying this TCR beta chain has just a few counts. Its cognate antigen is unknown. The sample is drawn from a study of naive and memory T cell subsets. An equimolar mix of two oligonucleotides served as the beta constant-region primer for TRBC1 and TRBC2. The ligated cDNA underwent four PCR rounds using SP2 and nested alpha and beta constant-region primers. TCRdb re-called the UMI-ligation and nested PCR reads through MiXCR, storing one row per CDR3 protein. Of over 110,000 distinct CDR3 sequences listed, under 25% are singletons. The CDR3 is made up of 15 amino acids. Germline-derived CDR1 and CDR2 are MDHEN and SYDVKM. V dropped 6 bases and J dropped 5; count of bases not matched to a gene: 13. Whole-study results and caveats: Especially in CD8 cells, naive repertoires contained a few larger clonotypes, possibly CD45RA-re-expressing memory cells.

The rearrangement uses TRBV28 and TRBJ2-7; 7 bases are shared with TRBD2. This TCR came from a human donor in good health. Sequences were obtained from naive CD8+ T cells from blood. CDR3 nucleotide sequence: TGTGCCAGCAGGTCCGGACTAGTTGAGTTCGACGAGCAGTACTTC. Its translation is CASRSGLVEFDEQYF.